This T cell receptor beta chain was recorded in a study of shared clonotypes between healthy human individuals. Study findings and constraints: Deeper or shallower sequencing was expected to change how clonotypes are shared among donors.

Concerning this clone itself: Its cognate antigen is unknown.

Naive CD8 cells, CD45RO-negative and positively selected for CCR7, excluded terminally differentiated effector memory CD45RA+ cells. Clones were read by immunoSEQ multiplex PCR, and TCRdb kept only the in-frame ones, dropping some. The sample lists 600,000 or so clones; around 95% were seen once. Germline-derived CDR1 and CDR2 are LNHDA and SQIVND (reference sequence). The CDR3 contains 14 residues. Trimming stripped 3 bases from V and 7 bases from J, with 16 bases between. Sample: naive CD8+ T cells sorted from blood. This chain links TRBV19 with TRBJ2-7, with D possibly called TRBD1 or TRBD2 (5 bases each). The TCR originated in a woman aged 25 to 39 in good health. The CDR3 here is CASSIEVWGKEQYF. The CDR3 DNA sequence: TGTGCCAGTAGTATCGAGGTTTGGGGGAAGGAGCAGTACTTC.